The present entry profiles one T cell receptor (beta chain) with its context. Its antigen is undetermined. The source of the sample is a study of shared clonotypes between healthy human individuals. The material for each subset, its genomic DNA, was split evenly across several immunoSEQ plates. The protocol was immunoSEQ multiplex PCR, while the TCRdb copy is restricted to in-frame clones and leaves out a portion. Here the sample spans roughly 1,100,000 clones, approximately 70% being singletons. The study's findings and limits: Sampling used blood alone; tissue repertoires probably differ.

The donors were all Caucasian adults (living in Nashville, Tennessee). This CDR3 is built from 14 residues. CDR1 is KGHSH and CDR2 is LQKENI in the germline V gene. The ends were cut back, 8 bases at V and 1 base at J, with 14 bases in the middle. Sequencing was carried out using memory CD4+ T cells sorted from blood. Subset denoted: CD45RA-negative fraction. The chain recombines TRBV18 with TRBJ2-5, with unresolved D. The TCR comes from a young man in good health. The CDR3 protein is CASQLTQSQETQYF. The CDR3 region has the DNA TGTGCCAGCCAACTGACCCAAAGCCAAGAGACCCAGTACTTC.